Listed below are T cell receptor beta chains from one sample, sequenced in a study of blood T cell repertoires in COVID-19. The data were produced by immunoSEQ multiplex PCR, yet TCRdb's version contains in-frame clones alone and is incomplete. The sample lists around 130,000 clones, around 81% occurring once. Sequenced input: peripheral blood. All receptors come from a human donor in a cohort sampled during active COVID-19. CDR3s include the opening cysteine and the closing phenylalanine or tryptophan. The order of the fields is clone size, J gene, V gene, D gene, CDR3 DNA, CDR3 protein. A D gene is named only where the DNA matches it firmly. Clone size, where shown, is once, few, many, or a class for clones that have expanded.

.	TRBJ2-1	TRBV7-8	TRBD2	TGTGCCAGCAGCCTCACTAGCGGACTTACTGATGAGCAGTTCTTC	CASSLTSGLTDEQFF
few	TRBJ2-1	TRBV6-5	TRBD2	TGTGCCAGCAGCCAAGCGGGGGGGCCCTACAATGAGCAGTTCTTC	CASSQAGGPYNEQFF
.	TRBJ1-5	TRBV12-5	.	TGTGCTAGTGGACACGGACAGCTCAATCAGCCCCAGCATTTT	CASGHGQLNQPQHF
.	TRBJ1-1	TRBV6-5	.	TGTGCCAGCAGTTACTCGAGTTCGAACACTGAAGCTTTCTTT	CASSYSSSNTEAFF
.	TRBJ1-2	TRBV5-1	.	TGCGCCAGCAGCTCAGATCCAGGGTGGGGCTATGGCTACACCTTC	CASSSDPGWGYGYTF
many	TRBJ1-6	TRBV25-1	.	TGTGCCAGCAGTGCGTCGGTTCCGGGAAATTCACCCCTCCACTTT	CASSASVPGNSPLHF
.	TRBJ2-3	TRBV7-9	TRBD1	TGTGCCAGCAGCGCACAGGGGGCCGTTCGGACGGGGCAGTATTTT	CASSAQGAVRTGQYF
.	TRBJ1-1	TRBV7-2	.	TGTGCCAGCAGCCCTCTAGGTGGGGGCGGCGAAGCTTTCTTT	CASSPLGGGGEAFF
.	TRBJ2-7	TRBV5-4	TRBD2	TGTGCCAGCAGCTCCGGACTAGCGGGGGTATCCTACGAGCAGTACTTC	CASSSGLAGVSYEQYF
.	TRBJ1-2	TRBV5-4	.	TGTGCCAGCAGCTTGGGTACCACGCGGAACTATGGCTACACCTTC	CASSLGTTRNYGYTF
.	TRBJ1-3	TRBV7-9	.	TGTGCCAGCCTAGGCCGGAACTTCTATTTT	CASLGRNFYF
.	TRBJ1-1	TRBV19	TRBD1	TGTGCCAGTAATAAGGGACAGCGCCAAAACACTGAAGCTTTCTTT	CASNKGQRQNTEAFF
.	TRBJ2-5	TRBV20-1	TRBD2	TGCAGTGCTAGTATTGGTCTAGCGGGGGGGCCGGGGCAAGAGACCCAGTACTTC	CSASIGLAGGPGQETQYF
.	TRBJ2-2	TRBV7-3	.	TGTGCCAGCAGCTTAGGGGCAGGGCGGACCGGGGAGCTGTTTTTT	CASSLGAGRTGELFF
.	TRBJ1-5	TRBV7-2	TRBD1	TGTGCCAGCAGCTTAGAGGGGGCTGCTTTCCAGCCCCAGCATTTT	CASSLEGAAFQPQHF
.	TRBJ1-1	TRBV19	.	TGTGCCAGTGGGACTTTCTCAGACAACACTGAAGCTTTCTTT	CASGTFSDNTEAFF
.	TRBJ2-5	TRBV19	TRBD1	TGTGCCACTAACAGGGGAGATAAAGAGACCCAGTACTTC	CATNRGDKETQYF
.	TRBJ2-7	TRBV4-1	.	TGCGCCAGCAGCCAAGTGGCGACACCAGCCTACGAGCAGTACTTC	CASSQVATPAYEQYF
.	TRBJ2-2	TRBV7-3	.	TGTGCCAGCAGCTTGGCAATCGGGGGCACCGGGGAGCTGTTTTTT	CASSLAIGGTGELFF
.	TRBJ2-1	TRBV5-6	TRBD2	TGTGCCAGCAGCCCGGGACTAGCGGGGGGGTACAATGAGCAGTTCTTC	CASSPGLAGGYNEQFF
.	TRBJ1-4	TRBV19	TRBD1	TGTGCCAGTACCGAATTAGGAGGCAGGGGGTATGAAAAACTGTTTTTT	CASTELGGRGYEKLFF
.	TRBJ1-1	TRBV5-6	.	TGTGCCAGCAGTTCCGACGGGGGGCGAAGGCTGAACACTGAAGCTTTCTTT	CASSSDGGRRLNTEAFF
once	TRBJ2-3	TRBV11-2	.	TGTGCCAGCAGCCCTGAGAGTACGCAGTATTTT	CASSPESTQYF
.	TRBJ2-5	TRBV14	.	TGTGCCAGCAAGATCGGCTTAGGGGCCCAAGAGACCCAGTACTTC	CASKIGLGAQETQYF
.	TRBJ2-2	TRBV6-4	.	TGTGCCAGCAGTGATGTGGGCCTGGGCACCGGGGAGCTGTTTTTT	CASSDVGLGTGELFF
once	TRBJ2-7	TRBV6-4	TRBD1	TGTGCCAGCAGTGCGTCTCAGGGGGCAGGCGAGCAGTACTTC	CASSASQGAGEQYF
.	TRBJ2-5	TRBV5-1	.	TGCGCCAGCAGCTCGGGACTTAAGGAGACCCAGTACTTC	CASSSGLKETQYF
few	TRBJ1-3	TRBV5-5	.	TGTGCCAGCAGCCCCCCGACGGGAGGCTCTGGAAACACCATATATTTT	CASSPPTGGSGNTIYF
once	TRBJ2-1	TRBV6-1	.	TGTGCCAGCAGTGAGGTAGCGAGTAAAAATGAGCAGTTCTTC	CASSEVASKNEQFF
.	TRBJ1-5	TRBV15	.	TGTGCCACCAGCAGAGATTTGCCAGGGCTCCTGCAGGGACAGCCCCAGCATTTT	CATSRDLPGLLQGQPQHF
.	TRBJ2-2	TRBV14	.	TGTGCCAGCAGGATTTCAGGTTCATCTGGGGAGCTGTTTTTT	CASRISGSSGELFF
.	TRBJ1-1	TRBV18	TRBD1	TGTGCCAGCTCGGTCGGACAGGCTCGGGGCACTGAAGCTTTCTTT	CASSVGQARGTEAFF
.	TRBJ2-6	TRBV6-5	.	TGTGCCAGCAGAAAAGGGGGTGTTAGGGCCAACGTCCTGACTTTC	CASRKGGVRANVLTF
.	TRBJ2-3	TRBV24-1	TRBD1	TGTGCCACCAGTGATTTAGGGACAGGGGGGGCCGATACGCAGTATTTT	CATSDLGTGGADTQYF
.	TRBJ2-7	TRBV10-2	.	TGCGCCAGCAGCGAGGCCGGGAGAAACTACGAGCAGTACTTC	CASSEAGRNYEQYF
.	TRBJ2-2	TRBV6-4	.	TGTGCCAGCAGTGACTCGGCGGGCTCTGTCACCGGGGAGCTGTTTTTT	CASSDSAGSVTGELFF
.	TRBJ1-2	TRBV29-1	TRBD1	TGCAGCGTTGAACTCCCGGGACAGAACTATGGCTACACCTTC	CSVELPGQNYGYTF
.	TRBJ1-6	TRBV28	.	TGTGCCAGCAGTCTCCTACGGCCCCTCCACTTT	CASSLLRPLHF
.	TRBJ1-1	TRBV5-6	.	TGTGCCAGCAGCCAACAGGGAAGGGGTTGGAACACTGAAGCTTTCTTT	CASSQQGRGWNTEAFF
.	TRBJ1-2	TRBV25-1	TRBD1	TGTGCCAGCAGTGAAGGGACAGGGGGTTCTGGCTACACCTTC	CASSEGTGGSGYTF
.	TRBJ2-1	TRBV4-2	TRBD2	TGTGCCAGCAGCCAGGGACTAGCGGCGTACAATGAGCAGTTCTTC	CASSQGLAAYNEQFF
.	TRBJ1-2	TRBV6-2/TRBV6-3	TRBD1	TGTGCCAGCAGCCGGGACAGGGGATACGGCTACACCTTC	CASSRDRGYGYTF
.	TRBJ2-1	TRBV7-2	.	TGTGCCAGCAGCTTAGGGAACCCCGGGGATGAGCAGTTCTTC	CASSLGNPGDEQFF
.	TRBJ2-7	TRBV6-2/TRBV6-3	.	TGTGCCAGCAGTTACCCCCCTTCGACAGGTGGAAGGGACGAGCAGTACTTC	CASSYPPSTGGRDEQYF
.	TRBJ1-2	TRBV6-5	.	TGTGCCAGCAGTTACTCGCCCGAGGGCGCCTATGGCTACACCTTC	CASSYSPEGAYGYTF
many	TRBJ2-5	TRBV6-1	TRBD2	TGTGCCAGCAGTGAAGTTACTAGCGGGGCCGGAGTGACCCAGTACTTC	CASSEVTSGAGVTQYF
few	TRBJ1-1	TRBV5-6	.	TGTGCCAGCAGCAAGAGATCAGGGAGGGGGACTGAAGCTTTCTTT	CASSKRSGRGTEAFF
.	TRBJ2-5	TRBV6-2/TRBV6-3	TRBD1	TGTGCCAGCAGTTACGGTCGGGCAGGGGGCAGGGAGACCCAGTACTTC	CASSYGRAGGRETQYF
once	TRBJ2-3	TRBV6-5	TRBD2	TGTGCCAGCAGTTACTTTGGGGGGGTCGGAGATACGCAGTATTTT	CASSYFGGVGDTQYF
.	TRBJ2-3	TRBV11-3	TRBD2	TGTGCCAGCAGCTTAGGCCATAGCGGGGAGAGCACAGATACGCAGTATTTT	CASSLGHSGESTDTQYF
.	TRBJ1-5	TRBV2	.	TGTGCCAGCAAAGACCGGGTCCTCAATCAGCCCCAGCATTTT	CASKDRVLNQPQHF
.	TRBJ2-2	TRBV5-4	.	TGTGCCAGCAAGGCGGGGCAGAACACCGGGGAGCTGTTTTTT	CASKAGQNTGELFF
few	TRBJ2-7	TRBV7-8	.	TGTGCCAGCAGCTTAGCGCCGAACAAACCATCCTACGAGCAGTACTTC	CASSLAPNKPSYEQYF
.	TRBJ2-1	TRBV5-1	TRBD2	TGCGCCAGCAGCCTCCTGACTAGCGGGGGGGCCTATGAGCAGTTCTTC	CASSLLTSGGAYEQFF
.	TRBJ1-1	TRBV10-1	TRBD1	TGCGCCAGCAGCCGTACAGGGGAAGCTGAAGCTTTCTTT	CASSRTGEAEAFF
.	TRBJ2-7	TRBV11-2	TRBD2	TGTGCCAGCAGCTTAGCGTCTAGCGGGGCCCGATCCTACGAGCAGTACTTC	CASSLASSGARSYEQYF
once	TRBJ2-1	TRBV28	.	TGTGCCAGCAGTTTAGGCGGTCCTACATCAAATGAGCAGTTCTTC	CASSLGGPTSNEQFF
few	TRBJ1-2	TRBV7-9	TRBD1	TGTGCCAGCAGCAATATCCGGGACAGGACTATTGGCTACACCTTC	CASSNIRDRTIGYTF
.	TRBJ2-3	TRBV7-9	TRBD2	TGTGCCAGCAGCCGCGGGCTAGCGGGGGGGCCATACACAGATACGCAGTATTTT	CASSRGLAGGPYTDTQYF
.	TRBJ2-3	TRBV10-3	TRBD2	TGTGCCACCGGGGCGGGGGGCGACACAGATACGCAGTATTTT	CATGAGGDTDTQYF